This T cell receptor (beta chain) was obtained from a study of cytomegalovirus exposure and HLA in healthy donors. The PCR had 60 Vbeta and 13 Jbeta primers. Measured with immunoSEQ multiplex PCR; TCRdb has only the in-frame clones, and not every one. The sample carries 120,000 to 150,000 clones, about 76% recorded once. The germline CDR1 and CDR2 sequences are MNHEY and SMNVEV (reference sequence). Trimming removed 6 bases at V and 2 bases at J, with 13 bases between. This CDR3 has 14 residues. V is TRBV27 and J is TRBJ1-2; the D is unclear. The origin of this receptor is a young man in good health and CMV-seronegative. Sample: PBMCs. The CDR3 sequence is CASRSPGGNYGYTF. CDR3 nucleotide sequence: TGTGCCAGCAGGTCCCCAGGAGGGAACTATGGCTACACCTTC.